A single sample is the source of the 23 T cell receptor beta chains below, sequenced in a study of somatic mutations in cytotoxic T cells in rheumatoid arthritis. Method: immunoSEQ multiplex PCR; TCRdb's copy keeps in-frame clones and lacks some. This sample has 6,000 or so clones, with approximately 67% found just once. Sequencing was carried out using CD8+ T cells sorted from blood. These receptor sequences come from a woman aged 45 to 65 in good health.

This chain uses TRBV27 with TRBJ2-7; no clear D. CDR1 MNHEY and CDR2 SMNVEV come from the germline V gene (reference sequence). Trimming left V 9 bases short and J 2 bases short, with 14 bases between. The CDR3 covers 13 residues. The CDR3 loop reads CASYGPGPYEQYF. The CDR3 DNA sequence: TGTGCCAGTTATGGTCCAGGCCCCTACGAGCAGTACTTC.

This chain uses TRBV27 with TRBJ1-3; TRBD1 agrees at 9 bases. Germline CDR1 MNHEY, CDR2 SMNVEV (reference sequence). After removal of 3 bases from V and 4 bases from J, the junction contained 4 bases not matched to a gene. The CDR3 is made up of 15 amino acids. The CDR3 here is CASSFTGGGGNTIYF. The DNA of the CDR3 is TGTGCCAGCAGTTTTACAGGGGGCGGCGGAAACACCATATATTTT.

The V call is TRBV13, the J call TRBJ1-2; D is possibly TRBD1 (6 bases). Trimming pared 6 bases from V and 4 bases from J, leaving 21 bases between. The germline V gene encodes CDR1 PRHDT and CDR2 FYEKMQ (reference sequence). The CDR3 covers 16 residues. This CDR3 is CASRITGLIDPYGYTF. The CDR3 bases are TGTGCCAGCAGGATAACAGGGCTCATCGATCCCTATGGCTACACCTTC.

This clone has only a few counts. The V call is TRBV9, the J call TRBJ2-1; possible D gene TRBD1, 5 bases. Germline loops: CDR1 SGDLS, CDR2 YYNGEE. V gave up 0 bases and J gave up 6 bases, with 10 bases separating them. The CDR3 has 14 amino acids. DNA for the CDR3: TGTGCCAGCAGCGTAGAAGGGGCCACCAATGAGCAGTTCTTC. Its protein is CASSVEGATNEQFF.

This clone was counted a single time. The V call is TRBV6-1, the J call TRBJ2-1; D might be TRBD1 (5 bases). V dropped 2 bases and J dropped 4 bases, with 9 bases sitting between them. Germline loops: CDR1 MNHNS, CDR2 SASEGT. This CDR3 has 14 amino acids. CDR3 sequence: CASSERRTYNEQFF. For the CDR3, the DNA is TGTGCCAGCAGTGAACGGCGGACATACAATGAGCAGTTCTTC.

The CDR3 loop is CASSIQTGTATEAFF. In nucleotides, the CDR3 is TGTGCCAGCAGCATTCAGACCGGGACAGCCACTGAAGCTTTCTTT. This chain links TRBV6-9 with TRBJ1-1; 7 nucleotides agree with TRBD1. The CDR3 sequence is 15 residues long. Germline V gene sequence: CDR1 MNHGY, CDR2 SVAAGI. The junction had 11 bases not matched to a gene; V was cut back by 6 bases and J by 4 bases.

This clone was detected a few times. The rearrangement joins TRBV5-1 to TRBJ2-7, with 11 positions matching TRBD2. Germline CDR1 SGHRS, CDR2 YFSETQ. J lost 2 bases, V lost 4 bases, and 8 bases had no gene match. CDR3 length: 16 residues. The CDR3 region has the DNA TGCGCCAGCAGCCCCCCCGGGACTAGCGGACCCTACGAGCAGTACTTC. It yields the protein CASSPPGTSGPYEQYF. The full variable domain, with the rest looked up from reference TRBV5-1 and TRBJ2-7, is KAGVTQTPRYLIKTRGQQVTLSCSPISGHRSVSWYQQTPGQGLQFLFEYFSETQRNKGNFPGRFSGRQFSNSRSEMNVSTLELGDSALYLCASSPPGTSGPYEQYFGPGTRLTVT.

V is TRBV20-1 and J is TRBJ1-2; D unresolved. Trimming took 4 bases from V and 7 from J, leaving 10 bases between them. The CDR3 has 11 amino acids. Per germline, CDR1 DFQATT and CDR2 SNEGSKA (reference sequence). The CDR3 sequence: CSANSPGGYTF. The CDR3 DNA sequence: TGCAGTGCTAACTCCCCGGGTGGCTACACCTTC.

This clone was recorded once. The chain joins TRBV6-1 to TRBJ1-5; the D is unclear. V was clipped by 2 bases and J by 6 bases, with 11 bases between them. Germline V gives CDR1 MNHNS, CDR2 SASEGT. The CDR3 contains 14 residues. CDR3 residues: CASSESGSPQPQHF. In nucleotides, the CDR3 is TGTGCCAGCAGTGAATCAGGAAGCCCTCAGCCCCAGCATTTT.

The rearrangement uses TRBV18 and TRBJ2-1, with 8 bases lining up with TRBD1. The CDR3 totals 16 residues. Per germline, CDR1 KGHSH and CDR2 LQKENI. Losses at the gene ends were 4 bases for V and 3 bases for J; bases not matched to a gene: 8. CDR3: CASSLGQGDLYNEQFF. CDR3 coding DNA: TGTGCCAGCTCACTAGGACAGGGAGACCTCTACAATGAGCAGTTCTTC.

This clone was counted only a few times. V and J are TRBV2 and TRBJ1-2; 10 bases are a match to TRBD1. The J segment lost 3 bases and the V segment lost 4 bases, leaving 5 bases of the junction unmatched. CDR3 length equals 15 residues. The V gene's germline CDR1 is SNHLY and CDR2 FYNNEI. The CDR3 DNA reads TGTGCCAGCAGTGGGACAGGGGGTCGGTACTATGGCTACACCTTC. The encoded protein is CASSGTGGRYYGYTF.

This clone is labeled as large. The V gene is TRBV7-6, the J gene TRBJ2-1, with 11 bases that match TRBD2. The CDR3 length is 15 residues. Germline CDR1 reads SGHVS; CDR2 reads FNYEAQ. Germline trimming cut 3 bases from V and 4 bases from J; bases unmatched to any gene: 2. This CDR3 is CASSLGLAEYNEQFF. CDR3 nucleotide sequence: TGTGCCAGCAGCTTGGGACTAGCGGAGTACAATGAGCAGTTCTTC.

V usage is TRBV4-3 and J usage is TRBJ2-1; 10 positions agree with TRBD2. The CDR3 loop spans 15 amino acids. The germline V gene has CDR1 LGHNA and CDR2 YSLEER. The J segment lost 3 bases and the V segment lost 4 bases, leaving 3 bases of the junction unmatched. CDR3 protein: CASSPTSGDYNEQFF. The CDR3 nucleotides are TGCGCCAGCAGCCCCACTAGCGGGGACTACAATGAGCAGTTCTTC.

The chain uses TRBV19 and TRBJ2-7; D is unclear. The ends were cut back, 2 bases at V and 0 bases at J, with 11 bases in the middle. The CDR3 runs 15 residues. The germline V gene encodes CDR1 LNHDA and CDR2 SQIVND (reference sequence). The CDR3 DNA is TGTGCCAGTAGTATATCGGAATCTAGCTCCTACGAGCAGTACTTC. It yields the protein CASSISESSSYEQYF.

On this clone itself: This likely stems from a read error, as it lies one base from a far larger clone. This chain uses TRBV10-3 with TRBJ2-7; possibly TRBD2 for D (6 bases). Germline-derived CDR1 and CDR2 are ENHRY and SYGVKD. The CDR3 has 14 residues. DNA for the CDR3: TGTGCCATCAGTGACCCCAGGGACTCCTACGAGCAGCACTTC. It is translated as CAISDPRDSYEQHF.

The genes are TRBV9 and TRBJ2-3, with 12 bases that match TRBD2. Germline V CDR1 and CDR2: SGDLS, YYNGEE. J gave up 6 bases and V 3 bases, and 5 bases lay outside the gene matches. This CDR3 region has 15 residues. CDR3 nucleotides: TGTGCCAGCAGCGCTAGCGGGAGGGGGGTGGATACGCAGTATTTT. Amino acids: CASSASGRGVDTQYF.

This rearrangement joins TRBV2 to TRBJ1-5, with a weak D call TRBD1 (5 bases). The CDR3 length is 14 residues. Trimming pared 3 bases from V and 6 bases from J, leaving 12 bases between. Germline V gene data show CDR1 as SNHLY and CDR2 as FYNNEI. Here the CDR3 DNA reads TGTGCCAGCAGTGATTGGCAGGGTATTCAGCCCCAGCATTTT. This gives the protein CASSDWQGIQPQHF. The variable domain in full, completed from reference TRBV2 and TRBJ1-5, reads EPEVTQTPSHQVTQMGQEVILRCVPISNHLYFYWYRQILGQKVEFLVSFYNNEISEKSEIFDDQFSVERPDGSNFTLKIRSTKLEDSAMYFCASSDWQGIQPQHFGDGTRLSIL.

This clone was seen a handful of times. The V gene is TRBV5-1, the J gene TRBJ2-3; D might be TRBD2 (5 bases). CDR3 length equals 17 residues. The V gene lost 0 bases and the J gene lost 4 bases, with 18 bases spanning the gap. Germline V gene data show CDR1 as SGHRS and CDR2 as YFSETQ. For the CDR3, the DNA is TGCGCCAGCAGCTTGGCCGAGTTAGTGGCTAGCCCAGATACGCAGTATTTT. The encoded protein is CASSLAELVASPDTQYF. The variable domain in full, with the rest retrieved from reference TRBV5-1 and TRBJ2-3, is KAGVTQTPRYLIKTRGQQVTLSCSPISGHRSVSWYQQTPGQGLQFLFEYFSETQRNKGNFPGRFSGRQFSNSRSEMNVSTLELGDSALYLCASSLAELVASPDTQYFGPGTRLTVL.

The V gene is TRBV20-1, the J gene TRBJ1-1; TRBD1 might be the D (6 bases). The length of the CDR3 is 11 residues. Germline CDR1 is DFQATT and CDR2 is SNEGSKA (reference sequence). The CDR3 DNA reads TGCAGGGGGGTCAGGGGAACTGAAGCTTTCTTT. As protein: CRGVRGTEAFF.

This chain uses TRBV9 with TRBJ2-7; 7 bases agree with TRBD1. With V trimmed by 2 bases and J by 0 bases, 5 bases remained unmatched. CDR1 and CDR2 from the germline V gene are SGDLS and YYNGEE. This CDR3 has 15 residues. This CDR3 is CASSVSGQPSYEQYF. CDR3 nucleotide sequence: TGTGCCAGCAGCGTCTCGGGACAGCCCTCCTACGAGCAGTACTTC.

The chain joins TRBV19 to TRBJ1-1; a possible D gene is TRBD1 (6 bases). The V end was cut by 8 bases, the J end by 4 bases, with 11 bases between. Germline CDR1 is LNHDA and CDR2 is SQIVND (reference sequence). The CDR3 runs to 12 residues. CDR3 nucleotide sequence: TGTGCCAGTCTACAGGGTTCCACTGAAGCTTTCTTT. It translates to CASLQGSTEAFF.

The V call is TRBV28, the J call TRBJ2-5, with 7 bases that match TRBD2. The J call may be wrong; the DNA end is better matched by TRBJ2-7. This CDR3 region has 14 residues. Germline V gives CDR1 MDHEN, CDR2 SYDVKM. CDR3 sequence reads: CASSLGTTVYEQYF. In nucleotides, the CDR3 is TGTGCCAGCAGTCTCGGGACTACAGTGTACGAGCAGTACTTC.

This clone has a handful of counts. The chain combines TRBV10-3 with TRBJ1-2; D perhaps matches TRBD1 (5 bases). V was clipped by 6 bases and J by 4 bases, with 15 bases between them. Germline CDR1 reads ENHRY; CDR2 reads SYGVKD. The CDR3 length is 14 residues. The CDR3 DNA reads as TGTGCCATCAGCGCCACAGGAGCGTTCTATGGCTACACCTTC. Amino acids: CAISATGAFYGYTF.